This entry features one TCR beta chain sequence. This entry belongs to a study of control samples from healthy donors and cancer patients. Repertoires were generated with immunoSEQ multiplex PCR, while TCRdb's copy carries only in-frame clones and drops some. The repertoire holds approximately 60,000 clones, with about nine tenths as singletons. The ends were cut back, 5 bases at V and 2 bases at J, with 3 bases in the middle. CDR1 is MDHEN and CDR2 is SYDVKM in the germline V gene. CDR3 length equals 11 residues. The chain links TRBV28 to TRBJ1-2; D is unclear. This receptor was taken from a woman aged 50 to 60 with colorectal cancer. Material: PBMCs. CDR3 coding DNA: TGTGCCAGCAGTGAAAACTATGGCTACACCTTC. Its translation: CASSENYGYTF.